These 21 T cell receptor beta chains came from one sample sequenced in a study of T cell responses to AZD1222 COVID-19 vaccine (dated by TCRdb to the early 2020s). Libraries were made using the immunoSEQ multiplex PCR assay. Not all clones reach the TCRdb copy of this immuneACCESS table, which keeps in-frame sequences only. Checked studies attribute under half of the gap to unresolved V genes and leave the rest unexplained. The sample includes 160,000 or so clones, with 85% to 90% observed a single time. Clones ranked in the top ten supply approximately 1.8% of the sample. The intended sense of this specimen's time point label: baseline before first vaccination. The sample in question was peripheral blood, obtained on day 0 of AZD1222 vaccination. The receptors here all came from an adult in good health.

The chain links TRBV7-9 to TRBJ2-1; 7 bases line up with TRBD2. CDR3 length equals 13 residues. Germline V gene lookup returns CDR1 SEHNR and CDR2 FQNEAQ (reference sequence). The CDR3 sequence: CAIPGGAYNEQFF. The CDR3 DNA sequence: TGTGCAATACCGGGGGGTGCCTACAATGAGCAGTTCTTC. Complete variable domain (other parts from reference TRBV7-9 and TRBJ2-1): DTGVSQNPRHKITKRGQNVTFRCDPISEHNRLYWYRQTLGQGPEFLTYFQNEAQLEKSRLLSDRFSAERPKGSFSTLEIQRTEQGDSAMYLCAIPGGAYNEQFFGPGTRLTVL.

The gene calls are TRBV30 and TRBJ2-2; D tentatively fits TRBD1 or TRBD2 (5 bases each). V lost 3 bases to trimming and J lost 5 bases, with 10 bases between them. Germline CDR1 reads GTSNPN; CDR2 reads SVGIG (reference sequence). The CDR3 contains 13 residues. The CDR3 DNA follows: TGTGCCTGGAGAGGGGTAGCGACCGGGGAGCTGTTTTTT. Translated: CAWRGVATGELFF.

This chain uses TRBV3-1 (or the pseudogene TRBV3-2) with TRBJ2-5; TRBD1 matches at 7 bases. Germline CDR1 and CDR2: LGHDT and YNNKEL (reference sequence). The trim removed 4 bases at V and 7 bases at J, leaving 9 bases unmatched. The CDR3 has 14 residues. The CDR3 is CASSRQGHGGTQYF. In nucleotides, the CDR3 is TGTGCCAGCAGCCGACAGGGCCATGGAGGGACCCAGTACTTC.

This clone was seen only a few times. The genes are TRBV11-2 and TRBJ2-3; 7 nucleotides match TRBD1. Per the germline V gene, CDR1 is SGHAT and CDR2 is FQNNGV. The CDR3 sequence is 15 residues long. V was pared by 5 bases and J by 4 bases, with 9 bases of the junction left unmatched. Here the CDR3 DNA reads TGTGCCAGCAGCCCAGGGACAGTGTTGTCAGATACGCAGTATTTT. Residues: CASSPGTVLSDTQYF.

V and J are TRBV5-1 and TRBJ1-4, with D maybe TRBD1 (5 bases). From germline, CDR1 is SGHRS and CDR2 YFSETQ. V shed 0 bases and J shed 5 bases, with 11 bases lying between them. The CDR3 totals 15 residues. The DNA of the CDR3 is TGCGCCAGCAGCTTGGAGGGACGGGTAAATGAAAAACTGTTTTTT. Amino acids: CASSLEGRVNEKLFF.

The chain is built from TRBV6-5 and TRBJ1-6, with D tentatively TRBD1 (5 bases). The CDR3 runs to 13 residues. CDR1 is MNHEY, CDR2 SVGAGI, per germline. V lost 4 bases and J 6 bases, leaving 7 bases between the germline ends. For the CDR3, the DNA is TGTGCCAGCAGTTCCGGGGGTAATTCACCCCTCCACTTT. Protein product: CASSSGGNSPLHF.

The J gene is TRBJ2-1, the V gene TRBV12-3 or TRBV12-4; D is possibly TRBD1 (5 bases). Between the trimmed V and J ends, which lost 0 bases and 13 bases, there was a span of 13 bases. This CDR3 has 13 amino acids. CDR3 DNA sequence: TGTGCCAGCAGTTTAGCGCAGGACACTACCCAGTTCTTC. Translated: CASSLAQDTTQFF.

V and J are TRBV19 and TRBJ2-1; maybe TRBD2 (5 bases). This CDR3 contains 15 residues. The V gene lost 3 bases and the J gene lost 1 base, with 10 bases spanning the gap. Germline CDR1 LNHDA, CDR2 SQIVND (reference sequence). CDR3: CASSIGLLSYNEQFF. The CDR3 coding sequence is TGTGCCAGTAGTATCGGACTCCTATCCTACAATGAGCAGTTCTTC.

V is TRBV10-3 and J is TRBJ2-1, with 15 bases aligning to TRBD2. The CDR3 consists of 14 residues. V dropped 7 bases and J dropped 10; count of bases not matched to a gene: 5. The V gene's germline CDR1 is ENHRY and CDR2 SYGVKD. The CDR3 sequence is CAIKMGTSGGEQFF. For the CDR3, the DNA is TGTGCCATCAAGATGGGGACTAGCGGGGGGGAGCAGTTCTTC.

The J gene is TRBJ2-2, the V gene TRBV7-2; the D gene is possibly TRBD1 (5 bases). Germline CDR1 SGHTA, CDR2 FQGNSA. The ends were cut back, 1 base at V and 2 bases at J, with 11 bases in the middle. The CDR3 length is 16 residues. CDR3 loop: CASSLVGVSNTGELFF. CDR3 coding DNA: TGTGCCAGCAGCTTAGTAGGGGTTTCAAACACCGGGGAGCTGTTTTTT. Full variable domain (missing parts from reference TRBV7-2 and TRBJ2-2): GAGVSQSPSNKVTEKGKDVELRCDPISGHTALYWYRQSLGQGLEFLIYFQGNSAPDKSGLPSDRFSAERTGGSVSTLTIQRTQQEDSAVYLCASSLVGVSNTGELFFGEGSRLTVL.

This clone came up a few times. The CDR3 here is CASSLGSQGAYEKLFF. CDR3 nucleotides: TGTGCCAGCAGCTTAGGGAGCCAGGGGGCGTATGAAAAACTGTTTTTT. The chain carries TRBV7-9 and TRBJ1-4, with 8 nucleotides matching TRBD1. CDR1 and CDR2 from the germline V gene are SEHNR and FQNEAQ (reference sequence). The CDR3 runs to 16 residues. V shed 1 base, J shed 6 bases, and the junction held 7 bases outside the gene matches. The full variable domain, completed using reference TRBV7-9 and TRBJ1-4, is DTGVSQNPRHKITKRGQNVTFRCDPISEHNRLYWYRQTLGQGPEFLTYFQNEAQLEKSRLLSDRFSAERPKGSFSTLEIQRTEQGDSAMYLCASSLGSQGAYEKLFFGSGTQLSVL.

The chain combines TRBV7-9 with TRBJ1-6; D is possibly TRBD1 (5 bases). CDR1 is SEHNR, CDR2 FQNEAQ, per germline (reference sequence). V was clipped by 5 bases and J by 7 bases, with 15 bases between them. This CDR3 has 15 residues. CDR3: CASSPVDGGNSPLHF. The CDR3 DNA is TGTGCCAGCAGCCCGGTAGATGGGGGAAATTCACCCCTCCACTTT.

This clone was detected a few times. This chain connects TRBV6-2 or TRBV6-3 to TRBJ1-6, with D tentatively TRBD1 (6 bases). The germline V and J ends were trimmed by 4 bases and 1 base, with 17 bases remaining between them. The CDR3 is 18 amino acids. CDR1 MNHEY and CDR2 SVGEGT come from the germline V gene. CDR3 sequence: CASSSGSGGSSYNSPLHF. CDR3 bases: TGTGCCAGCAGTTCTGGCTCCGGGGGCTCGTCCTATAATTCACCCCTCCACTTT.

This clone was picked up a small number of times. J is TRBJ1-4 and V is TRBV30; a possible D gene is TRBD1 (5 bases). The V end lost 1 base, the J end lost 5 bases, and 14 bases lay between the germline ends. Germline CDR1 reads GTSNPN; CDR2 reads SVGIG (reference sequence). CDR3 size: 15 residues. CDR3 protein: CAWSGPEAGNEKLFF. The CDR3 coding sequence is TGTGCCTGGAGTGGGCCCGAGGCAGGGAATGAAAAACTGTTTTTT.

The CDR3 loop is CASSKQGTNSPLHF. CDR3 nucleotides: TGTGCCAGTAGCAAACAGGGGACTAATTCACCCCTCCACTTT. The chain recombines TRBV19 with TRBJ1-6; TRBD1 agrees at 7 bases. There are 14 residues in the CDR3. Germline CDR1 reads LNHDA; CDR2 reads SQIVND (reference sequence). V lost 6 bases to trimming and J lost 6 bases; unmatched junction nucleotides: 5.

V usage is TRBV9 and J usage is TRBJ2-5; 16 nucleotides align to TRBD2. This CDR3 is 22 amino acids long. The V gene end was trimmed by 3 bases and the J gene end by 5 bases; junction bases not matched to a gene: 22. Germline CDR1 reads SGDLS; CDR2 reads YYNGEE. The CDR3 DNA reads TGTGCCAGCAGCGGGAGTCGTAGGGGACTAGCGGGAGGGCCATACTCTAGCGAGACCCAGTACTTC. This encodes CASSGSRRGLAGGPYSSETQYF.

The chain carries TRBV12-5 and TRBJ2-1; no definite D call. Germline lookup yields CDR1 LGHNT and CDR2 FRNRAP. V was shortened by 4 bases and J by 7 bases, with 8 bases between the two germline ends. There are 12 residues in the CDR3. CDR3 in DNA: TGTGCTAGTGGTTACATCGGTAATGAGCAGTTCTTC. This encodes CASGYIGNEQFF.

The V gene is TRBV9, the J gene TRBJ1-1; perhaps TRBD1 as D (6 bases). The CDR3 runs 14 residues. CDR1 is SGDLS, CDR2 YYNGEE, per germline. Trimming pared 4 bases from V and 2 bases from J, leaving 12 bases between. CDR3 sequence (DNA): TGTGCCAGCAGCTCAGGGACATTCAACACTGAAGCTTTCTTT. The encoded protein is CASSSGTFNTEAFF.

This chain links TRBV30 with TRBJ1-1, with D perhaps matching TRBD1 (5 bases). The germline V gene encodes CDR1 GTSNPN and CDR2 SVGIG (reference sequence). There are 12 residues in the CDR3. V dropped 0 bases and J dropped 6 bases, with 8 bases sitting between them. CDR3: CAWSVSGAEAFF. The DNA of the CDR3 is TGTGCCTGGAGTGTATCGGGGGCTGAAGCTTTCTTT.

This clone has a handful of counts. This chain uses TRBV6-2 or TRBV6-3 with TRBJ1-6, with D possibly matching TRBD1 (6 bases). V was cut by 3 bases and J by 0 bases, with 9 bases left in between. CDR1 and CDR2 (germline): MNHEY, SVGEGT. The CDR3 sequence is 16 residues long. The CDR3 DNA reads as TGTGCCAGCAGTTATAGGGGGGTCTCCTATAATTCACCCCTCCACTTT. Its protein is CASSYRGVSYNSPLHF.

The chain links TRBV9 to TRBJ1-1, with D possibly TRBD1 on 6 matching bases. The CDR3 is 15 residues long. V was shortened by 3 bases and J by 4 bases, with 16 bases between the two germline ends. The germline V gene has CDR1 SGDLS and CDR2 YYNGEE. CDR3 coding DNA: TGTGCCAGCAGCGCCACCGGACAGAGAGGCACTGAAGCTTTCTTT. It codes for CASSATGQRGTEAFF.